This TCR beta chain was captured by sequencing in a study of blood T cells in healthy people across ages. Across the whole study: In model experiments, template switching was able to capture about one barcoded beta molecule for every two T cells that were present.

Primers used in a second PCR of roughly 7 to 12 cycles were a sample-barcoded 5' primer and a J-beta primer mix. TCRdb recomputed calls from the 5' RACE reads with MiXCR, one row per CDR3 protein. The sample consists of about 1.8 million distinct CDR3 sequences, 49% of them appearing once. This clonotype was counted a few times. The junction differs from germline at one of its ends, possibly a read error. The sequenced sample was blood. The receptor was derived from a woman aged 40-49 years in good health.

The CDR3 sequence is CASTLTGGARNEQYF. DNA for the CDR3: TGTGCCAGCACCTTGACAGGGGGCGCTCGGAATGAGCAGTACTTC. The V gene is TRBV5-6, the J gene TRBJ2-5, with 10 bases identical to TRBD1. CDR3 length equals 15 residues. Per the germline V gene, CDR1 is SGHDT and CDR2 is YYEEEE. Full variable domain (missing parts from reference TRBV5-6 and TRBJ2-5): DAGVTQSPTHLIKTRGQQVTLRCSPKSGHDTVSWYQQALGQGPQFIFQYYEEEERQRGNFPDRFSGHQFPNYSSELNVNALLLGDSALYLCASTLTGGARNEQYFGPGTRLLVL.